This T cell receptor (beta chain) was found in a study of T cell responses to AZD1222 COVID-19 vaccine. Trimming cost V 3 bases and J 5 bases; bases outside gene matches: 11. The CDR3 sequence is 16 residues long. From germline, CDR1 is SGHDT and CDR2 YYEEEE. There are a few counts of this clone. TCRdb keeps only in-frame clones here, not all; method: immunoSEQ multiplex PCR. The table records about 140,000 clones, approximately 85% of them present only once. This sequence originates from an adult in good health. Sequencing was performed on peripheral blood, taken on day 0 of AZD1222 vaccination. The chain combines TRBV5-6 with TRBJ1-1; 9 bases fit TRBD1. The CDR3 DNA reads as TGTGCCAGCAGCTCACGCGGGGACAGGGTTGATACTGAAGCTTTCTTT. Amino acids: CASSSRGDRVDTEAFF.